The next 10 T cell receptor beta chains were all read from a single sample in a study of blood T cell repertoires in COVID-19. Sequenced by immunoSEQ multiplex PCR; TCRdb stores in-frame clones only, minus some. The table has some 130,000 clones, approximately 88% seen once. Sequenced material: peripheral blood. All receptors derive from a man in his forties or fifties with acute or convalescent COVID-19.

The genes are TRBV28 and TRBJ1-2; D is unclear. Per the germline V gene, CDR1 is MDHEN and CDR2 is SYDVKM. The CDR3 extends over 15 amino acids. Trimming pared 4 bases from V and 0 bases from J, leaving 12 bases between. The chain's CDR3 is CASSSGGRANYGYTF. As DNA, the CDR3 is TGTGCCAGCAGTTCCGGCGGGAGGGCTAACTATGGCTACACCTTC.

J is TRBJ2-7 and V is TRBV9; D might be TRBD2 (6 bases). Trimming left V 0 bases short and J 3 bases short, with 13 bases between. The V gene's germline CDR1 is SGDLS and CDR2 YYNGEE. The length of the CDR3 is 15 residues. CDR3 nucleotide sequence: TGTGCCAGCAGCGTAGGGCCCCGGGAGAACTACGAGCAGTACTTC. Translating it yields CASSVGPRENYEQYF.

V gene TRBV7-2 combines with J gene TRBJ2-1; possibly TRBD2 for D (5 bases). With 1 base removed from V and 1 base from J, the gap between germline ends came to 11 bases. The CDR3 is made up of 16 amino acids. Germline CDR1 SGHTA, CDR2 FQGNSA. This CDR3 reads CASSLGYAGSYNEQFF. The DNA for the CDR3 is TGTGCCAGCAGCTTAGGTTATGCGGGTTCCTACAATGAGCAGTTCTTC.

The chain links TRBV7-3 to TRBJ2-3; no definite D call. Trimming removed 5 bases at V and 6 bases at J, with 12 bases between. The CDR3 length is 13 residues. From germline, CDR1 is SGHTA and CDR2 FQGTGA. In DNA, the CDR3 is TGTGCCAGCAGCAAAGAGGCCGAGGATACGCAGTATTTT. Translating gives CASSKEAEDTQYF.

The J gene is TRBJ1-1, the V gene TRBV7-2; D may be TRBD1 (5 bases). The V end was cut by 1 base, the J end by 0 bases, with 12 bases between. The CDR3 runs 16 residues. CDR1 and CDR2 from the germline V gene are SGHTA and FQGNSA. The CDR3 is CASSLGTGAMNTEAFF. The CDR3 DNA sequence: TGTGCCAGCAGCTTAGGAACAGGTGCCATGAACACTGAAGCTTTCTTT.

J is TRBJ2-1 and V is TRBV27; TRBD2 aligns across 7 bases. The CDR3 extends over 14 amino acids. V trimming: 8 bases; J trimming: 4 bases; junction bases outside the gene matches: 8. Germline V CDR1 and CDR2: MNHEY, SMNVEV (reference sequence). CDR3 in amino acids: CASGDTGGYNEQFF. Here the CDR3 DNA reads TGTGCCAGCGGGGATACGGGGGGTTACAATGAGCAGTTCTTC.

V and J are TRBV28 and TRBJ1-2, with D unclear. Germline values: CDR1 MDHEN, CDR2 SYDVKM. The CDR3 runs 13 residues. V shed 5 bases and J shed 6 bases, with 13 bases lying between them. The CDR3, as DNA: TGTGCCAGCAGTCCTGCTGGCTCCGATGGCTACACCTTC. This translates into CASSPAGSDGYTF.

The chain couples TRBV18 to TRBJ1-1, with TRBD1 as a possible D gene (5 bases). This CDR3 comprises 14 residues. The germline V gene encodes CDR1 KGHSH and CDR2 LQKENI. V dropped 6 bases and J dropped 6 bases, with 17 bases sitting between them. The CDR3 loop is CASSPNTDIPEAFF. CDR3 nucleotide sequence: TGTGCCAGCTCCCCAAATACGGACATTCCTGAAGCTTTCTTT.

The chain uses TRBV9 and TRBJ2-1; TRBD2 matches at 8 bases. V lost 4 bases, J lost 4 bases, and 10 bases stayed unmatched. Germline V gene sequence: CDR1 SGDLS, CDR2 YYNGEE. The CDR3 has 16 amino acids. The DNA of the CDR3 is TGTGCCAGCAGCACCCAAGCGGGGGCCGATTACAATGAGCAGTTCTTC. Translation: CASSTQAGADYNEQFF.

The chain combines TRBV30 with TRBJ1-2; D is unclear. The CDR3 runs 16 residues. The germline V gene has CDR1 GTSNPN and CDR2 SVGIG (reference sequence). Deletions cut 5 bases from V and 0 bases from J, with 19 bases between. CDR3 amino acids: CAWGKRLVPANYGYTF. CDR3 DNA: TGTGCCTGGGGGAAACGCCTAGTTCCTGCTAACTATGGCTACACCTTC.